This TCR beta chain emerged from a study of T cell repertoires in cytomegalovirus infection. Germline CDR1 is SGHAT and CDR2 is FQNNGV. This CDR3 comprises 13 residues. In TCRdb, the reads were re-called with MiXCR into one record per CDR3 protein. The sample has about 200,000 distinct CDR3 sequences; nearly 9.5% are singletons. In this sample, this clonotype turned up many times. Its ends do not fully match the called genes, so a read error is possible. The V call is TRBV11-2, the J call TRBJ1-6; D is uncertain. This clonotype was sampled from a human donor in good health (CMV status not recorded). Some clones in this sample may be carry-over from other donors' samples. The source material was PBMCs. In nucleotides, the CDR3 is TGTGCCAGCAGCTTTATCGATAAGTCACCCCTCCACTTT. Translating gives CASSFIDKSPLHF.